The sequence of this TCR beta chain was determined in a study of neurological immune-mediated disorders. Time point defined: longitudinal time-point 2. Unsorted libraries used 2 million PBMCs kept at -80 degrees C. The cDNA was generated by 5'RACE with 10-nucleotide random UMIs. Every sequencing run drew on 15-18 subjects and yielded over 170 million TCR-beta sequences. TCRdb redid the calling of the 5' RACE reads with MiXCR, one entry per CDR3 protein. The sample yields about 90,000 distinct CDR3 sequences, approximately 13% seen once. Study conclusions and caveats: HTLV-1-associated myelopathy had the most TCR clonal expansion, and multiple sclerosis had the least, less than healthy controls.

This clonotype was observed at least ten times. The target antigen is unknown. V lost 1 base to trimming and J lost 7 bases, with 8 bases between them. CDR1 and CDR2 from the germline V gene are DFQATT and SNEGSKA (reference sequence). This CDR3 region has 11 residues. The sequencing sample was made of PBMCs. This TCR was sampled from a female donor with HTLV-1-associated myelopathy (HAM/TSP). The V call is TRBV20-1, the J call TRBJ2-7; unclear D gene. The CDR3 spells CSARGAREQYF. In DNA, the CDR3 is TGCAGTGCTAGAGGGGCGCGGGAGCAGTACTTC.